This TCR beta chain was recovered during a study of CD8+ T cells in alopecia areata. Noted treatment: oral pan-JAK inhibitor, 5-10 mg twice daily. The germline V gene has CDR1 MNHEY and CDR2 SVGAGI. V was clipped by 2 bases and J by 0 bases, with 11 bases between them. The CDR3 runs to 16 residues. Extraction and reverse transcription of RNA yielded cDNA as the sequencing template. The table came from immunoSEQ multiplex PCR; TCRdb's copy has only in-frame clones and leaves some out. The data hold nearly 110,000 clones, with 84% observed a single time. V and J are TRBV6-5 and TRBJ1-3; D may be TRBD1 (5 bases). The TCR originated in a human donor with alopecia areata. This material consisted of CD8+ T cells sorted from blood, taken at week 24, from a patient treated with tofacitinib. DNA of the CDR3: TGTGCCAGCAGTTACACGCCGACAGACTCTGGAAACACCATATATTTT. As protein: CASSYTPTDSGNTIYF.